Following are 20 T cell receptor beta chains from one sample sequenced in a study of T-cell memory formation after mild COVID-19. TCRdb itself ran the 5' RACE reads through MiXCR, one entry per CDR3 protein. Of some 330,000 distinct CDR3 sequences in the sample, around 21% were seen once. The specimen sequenced was PBMCs or a T cell subset sorted from them (not recorded which). The origin of the receptors is an adult woman who had mild COVID-19 (a few samples of this study predate the infection). Cell type and time point are not known.

In this sample, this clonotype turned up once. This rearrangement joins TRBV7-8 to TRBJ1-1; D is ambiguous. In germline, CDR1 is SGHVS, CDR2 FQNEAQ. The CDR3 is made up of 12 amino acids. Trimming removed 2 bases from V and 6 bases from J, with 7 bases in between. CDR3 nucleotides: TGTGCCAGCAGCTTACACAGTGCTGAAGCTTTCTTT. It yields the protein CASSLHSAEAFF.

In this sample, this clonotype turned up a few times. V and J are TRBV23-1 and TRBJ2-5, with TRBD1 matching over 11 bases. TRBV23-1 qualifies as an ORF whose function is uncertain. V shed 8 bases, J shed 4 bases, and the junction held 9 bases outside the gene matches. The CDR3 length is 15 residues. The CDR3 spells CASGLKGTGGETQYF. CDR3 in DNA: TGCGCCAGCGGACTCAAGGGGACAGGGGGAGAGACCCAGTACTTC.

The rearrangement uses TRBV7-9 and TRBJ2-5, with D uncertain. The germline V and J ends were trimmed by 4 bases and 4 bases, with 4 bases remaining between them. The germline V gene encodes CDR1 SEHNR and CDR2 FQNEAQ (reference sequence). The CDR3 length is 11 residues. The CDR3 region is CASSSSETQYF. Written as DNA, the CDR3 is TGTGCCAGCAGCTCCTCAGAGACCCAGTACTTC. The variable domain in full, with the rest retrieved from reference TRBV7-9 and TRBJ2-5, is DTGVSQNPRHKITKRGQNVTFRCDPISEHNRLYWYRQTLGQGPEFLTYFQNEAQLEKSRLLSDRFSAERPKGSFSTLEIQRTEQGDSAMYLCASSSSETQYFGPGTRLLVL.

The chain recombines TRBV4-1 with TRBJ2-3; 9 bases line up with TRBD2. Germline V gene sequence: CDR1 MGHRA, CDR2 YSYEKL. This CDR3 contains 15 residues. V was clipped by 6 bases and J by 3 bases; unmatched bases: 7. CDR3 region: CASSVTSGWTDTQYF. The CDR3 DNA follows: TGCGCCAGCAGTGTAACTAGCGGGTGGACAGATACGCAGTATTTT.

This clonotype was detected a few times. The genes are TRBV30 and TRBJ2-1; TRBD1 might be the D (6 bases). The V and J ends lost 0 bases and 6 bases respectively, with 9 bases between them. This CDR3 is built from 13 residues. Germline CDR1 and CDR2: GTSNPN and SVGIG (reference sequence). In nucleotides, the CDR3 is TGTGCCTGGAGTGTAACCAGGGGCAATGAGCAGTTCTTC. Translated: CAWSVTRGNEQFF.

This clonotype was seen more than once but under ten times. This chain uses TRBV7-2 with TRBJ1-4; D not resolved. V gave up 1 base and J gave up 10 bases, with 22 bases separating them. The germline V gene has CDR1 SGHTA and CDR2 FQGNSA. The length of the CDR3 is 17 residues. The CDR3 coding sequence is TGTGCCAGCAGCTTAGGGGCTAGGGAGGCTGACGAGGGAAAACTGTTTTTT. Translated, it gives CASSLGAREADEGKLFF.

This clonotype occurred a few times. The chain uses TRBV7-9 and TRBJ2-7; 7 nucleotides line up with TRBD1. After removal of 4 bases from V and 4 bases from J, the junction contained 10 bases not matched to a gene. CDR3 length: 15 amino acids. From germline, CDR1 is SEHNR and CDR2 FQNEAQ (reference sequence). DNA of the CDR3: TGTGCCAGCAGCTCCTACAGGGGCCGAAAATACGAGCAGTACTTC. Translated, it gives CASSSYRGRKYEQYF.

This clonotype was counted only a few times. V and J are TRBV3-1 and TRBJ2-3; 12 bases are shared with TRBD2. Germline V CDR1 and CDR2: LGHDT, YNNKEL (reference sequence). The trim removed 0 bases at V and 5 bases at J, leaving 6 bases unmatched. The CDR3 extends over 17 amino acids. CDR3 in amino acids: CASSQERLAGVGDTQYF. Here the CDR3 DNA reads TGTGCCAGCAGCCAAGAACGACTAGCGGGAGTTGGAGATACGCAGTATTTT.

A few counts support this clonotype. The chain links TRBV12-3 or TRBV12-4 to TRBJ2-7; 10 bases match TRBD2. Germline trimming cut 5 bases from V and 1 base from J; bases unmatched to any gene: 5. This CDR3 comprises 15 residues. The CDR3 nucleotides read TGTGCCAGCAGTCCGGGACTAGCGCGTTCCTACGAGCAGTACTTC. It is translated as CASSPGLARSYEQYF.

The chain employs TRBV7-2 and TRBJ1-1; D might be TRBD1 (5 bases). The CDR3 is made up of 17 amino acids. The V and J ends lost 5 bases and 1 base respectively, with 20 bases between them. The germline V gene encodes CDR1 SGHTA and CDR2 FQGNSA. CDR3 sequence (DNA): TGTGCCAGCAGCAGGGGTCGGGGACCGCTCGGGAACACTGAAGCTTTCTTT. Its protein is CASSRGRGPLGNTEAFF.

In its sample, this clonotype was seen a few times. In DNA form, the CDR3 reads TGTGCCAGCAGCCCTAGACAGGGATGGGGCTCCTACGAGCAGTACTTC. Amino acids: CASSPRQGWGSYEQYF. J is TRBJ2-7 and V is TRBV7-9, with 7 positions matching TRBD1. This CDR3 has 16 residues. CDR1 is SEHNR and CDR2 is FQNEAQ in the germline V gene (reference sequence). V was pared by 5 bases and J by 0 bases, with 10 bases of the junction left unmatched.

This clonotype was picked up a small number of times. V is TRBV10-2 and J is TRBJ1-1; TRBD1 matches 9 bases. CDR3 length: 14 residues. V gave up 6 bases and J gave up 1 base; unmatched junction bases: 3. Per the germline V gene, CDR1 is WSHSY and CDR2 is SAAADI. CDR3 loop: CASRGQGANTEAFF. The CDR3 DNA follows: TGCGCCAGCAGGGGACAGGGAGCGAACACTGAAGCTTTCTTT.

The chain employs TRBV19 and TRBJ2-3; 8 bases are shared with TRBD2. Germline CDR1 LNHDA, CDR2 SQIVND (reference sequence). This CDR3 contains 18 residues. The V and J ends lost 0 bases and 1 base, in that order; junction bases with no gene match: 9. CDR3 bases: TGTGCCAGTAGTATAGATCTCGAGCGGGGGTTCGGCACAGATACGCAGTATTTT. Translating it yields CASSIDLERGFGTDTQYF.

J is TRBJ2-5 and V is TRBV9; TRBD2 matches at 10 bases. Germline CDR1 SGDLS, CDR2 YYNGEE. V shed 3 bases, J shed 5 bases, and the junction held 7 bases outside the gene matches. The CDR3 contains 15 residues. The CDR3 here is CASSASGSGRETQYF. CDR3 bases: TGTGCCAGCAGCGCTAGCGGGAGTGGTCGTGAGACCCAGTACTTC. The full variable domain, with the rest looked up from reference TRBV9 and TRBJ2-5, is DSGVTQTPKHLITATGQRVTLRCSPRSGDLSVYWYQQSLDQGLQFLIQYYNGEERAKGNILERFSAQQFPDLHSELNLSSLELGDSALYFCASSASGSGRETQYFGPGTRLLVL.

The chain recombines TRBV7-9 with TRBJ1-1; 9 positions agree with TRBD1. From germline, CDR1 is SEHNR and CDR2 FQNEAQ (reference sequence). V shed 4 bases, J shed 6 bases, and the junction held 9 bases outside the gene matches. The CDR3 covers 15 residues. The CDR3 region has the DNA TGTGCCAGCAGCTCTTGGACAGGGGTGGGCTCTGAAGCTTTCTTT. Translating gives CASSSWTGVGSEAFF.

This chain links TRBV29-1 with TRBJ2-3; perhaps TRBD2 as D (6 bases). Germline V lookup: CDR1 SQVTM, CDR2 ANQGSEA. There are 15 residues in the CDR3. V shed 6 bases and J shed 1 base, with 17 bases lying between them. The CDR3 sequence is CSVRDDQRGTDTQYF. In DNA form, the CDR3 reads TGCAGCGTGAGGGATGACCAGCGGGGCACAGATACGCAGTATTTT.

The chain has TRBV3-1 and TRBJ2-5, with D uncertain. The CDR3 covers 15 residues. Germline V gives CDR1 LGHDT, CDR2 YNNKEL (reference sequence). V was shortened by 4 bases and J by 1 base, with 13 bases between the two germline ends. The CDR3 sequence: CASSLGTETQETQYF. In nucleotides, the CDR3 is TGTGCCAGCAGCCTCGGAACCGAGACCCAAGAGACCCAGTACTTC.

A note on this clonotype: One end of the junction fails to match germline, which may point to a read error. This chain connects TRBV28 to TRBJ2-7; either TRBD1 or TRBD2 may fit D (5 bases each). In germline, CDR1 is MDHEN, CDR2 SYDVKM. This CDR3 contains 14 residues. The CDR3 region has the DNA TGTGTCAGCAGGCCCTGGACGGGACCTAGTGAGCAGTACTTC. Its protein is CVSRPWTGPSEQYF.

This clonotype was observed once. The chain links TRBV6-2 or TRBV6-3 to TRBJ1-1, with D unclear. Trimming pared 2 bases from V and 5 bases from J, leaving 3 bases between. The germline V gene encodes CDR1 MNHEY and CDR2 SVGEGT. The CDR3 is 11 amino acids. CDR3: CASSYVTEAFF. The CDR3 DNA is TGTGCCAGCAGTTACGTGACTGAAGCTTTCTTT.

This clonotype has just a few counts. The chain employs TRBV2 and TRBJ2-3; D may be TRBD2 (6 bases). The length of the CDR3 is 14 residues. Germline assignment: CDR1 SNHLY and CDR2 FYNNEI. V was shortened by 2 bases and J by 4 bases, with 10 bases between the two germline ends. This CDR3 reads CASSENPGADTQYF. As DNA, the CDR3 is TGTGCCAGCAGTGAAAACCCGGGGGCAGATACGCAGTATTTT.